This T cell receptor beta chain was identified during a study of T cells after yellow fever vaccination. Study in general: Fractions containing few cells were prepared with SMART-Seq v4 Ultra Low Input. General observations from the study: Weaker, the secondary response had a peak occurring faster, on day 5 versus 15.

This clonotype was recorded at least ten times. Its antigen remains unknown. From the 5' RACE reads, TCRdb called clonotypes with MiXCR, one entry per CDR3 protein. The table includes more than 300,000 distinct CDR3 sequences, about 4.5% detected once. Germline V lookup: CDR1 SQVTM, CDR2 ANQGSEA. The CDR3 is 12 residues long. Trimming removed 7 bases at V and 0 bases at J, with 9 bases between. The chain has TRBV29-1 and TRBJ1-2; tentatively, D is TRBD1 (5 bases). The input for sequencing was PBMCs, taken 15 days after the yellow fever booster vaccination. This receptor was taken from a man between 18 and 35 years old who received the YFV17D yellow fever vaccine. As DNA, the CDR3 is TGCAGCGCCGGGACGGCTAACTATGGCTACACCTTC. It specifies CSAGTANYGYTF.